These 3 T cell receptor beta chains came from one sample sequenced in a study of regulatory T cells in long-lasting Graves disease. Library construction for TCR beta used iRepertoire HTBI primers and Arm-PCR of CDR3 regions. TCRdb called the multiplex PCR reads again in MiXCR, with one record for every CDR3 protein. The sample contains under 300,000 distinct CDR3 sequences, 18% of which appear only once. Time point indicated: newly diagnosed GD, antithyroid drugs for less than 3 months. TCR sequences were obtained from RNA taken from PBMCs. The data also belong to a second study, concerning T cells in Graves' hyperthyroidism and ophthalmopathy.

Source: peripheral blood mononuclear cells (PBMCs), taken at new diagnosis, from a patient treated with antithyroid drugs. The receptors derive from a woman aged 30 to 39 with Graves disease.

This clonotype has ten or more counts. The chain uses TRBV7-6 and TRBJ1-5; D is possibly TRBD1 (6 bases). The ends were cut back, 2 bases at V and 2 bases at J, with 16 bases in the middle. This CDR3 contains 17 residues. Germline lookup yields CDR1 SGHVS and CDR2 FNYEAQ. This CDR3 reads CASSLTSPRQGNQPQHF. CDR3 nucleotide sequence: TGTGCCAGCAGCTTAACTAGTCCCAGACAGGGCAATCAGCCCCAGCATTTT.

There are many counts of this clonotype. CDR3 sequence: CASSECKRFTWTGGWNQPQHF. The CDR3, as DNA: TGTGCCAGCAGTGAATGTAAGCGATTTACCTGGACAGGGGGATGGAATCAGCCCCAGCATTTT. This sequence joins TRBV25-1 and TRBJ1-5; 10 positions agree with TRBD1. This CDR3 spans 21 amino acids. V was clipped by 1 base and J by 4 bases; unmatched bases: 19. The V gene's germline CDR1 is MGHDK and CDR2 SYGVNS.

This clonotype was recorded many times. The rearrangement uses TRBV27 and TRBJ1-2; D uncertain. This CDR3 is 13 amino acids long. V gave up 5 bases and J gave up 7 bases, with 14 bases separating them. The germline V gene has CDR1 MNHEY and CDR2 SMNVEV (reference sequence). The CDR3 nucleotides are TGTGCCAGCAGTATGAGGCGGGTTTCTGGCTACACCTTC. Encoded protein: CASSMRRVSGYTF.